This TCR beta chain was recorded in a study of cytomegalovirus exposure and HLA in healthy donors. Worth noting for this clone: The antigen is not known.

Study results and limitations: Researchers reported in a later analysis that common viral pathogens appeared linked to several top clusters. TCR beta chain V- and J-gene trimming was linked, in a later analysis, to a missense variant in DCLRE1C. High specificity and sensitivity for cytomegalovirus status were reported for the classifier.

The PCR employed 60 Vbeta primers together with 13 Jbeta primers. Profiled with immunoSEQ multiplex PCR; TCRdb holds only in-frame clones, not every one. This table holds 50,000 to 55,000 clones. Trimming removed 0 bases at V and 10 bases at J, with 11 bases between. This CDR3 is built from 14 residues. Germline loops: CDR1 SGDLS, CDR2 YYNGEE. V gene TRBV9 combines with J gene TRBJ1-6; the D is unclear. The source of this sequence is a woman in her sixties or seventies in good health and CMV-seropositive. The source material was PBMCs. This CDR3 reads CASSVEPGQSPLHF. CDR3 in DNA: TGTGCCAGCAGCGTAGAACCGGGTCAATCACCCCTCCACTTT. The full variable domain, completed using reference TRBV9 and TRBJ1-6, is DSGVTQTPKHLITATGQRVTLRCSPRSGDLSVYWYQQSLDQGLQFLIQYYNGEERAKGNILERFSAQQFPDLHSELNLSSLELGDSALYFCASSVEPGQSPLHFGNGTRLTVT.